This TCR beta chain came from a study of spatial heterogeneity in lung cancer. The ends were cut back, 0 bases at V and 7 bases at J, with 12 bases in the middle. The CDR3 has 15 amino acids. CDR1 and CDR2 (germline): MGHRA, YSYEKL. Each CDR3 protein is one row after TCRdb ran MiXCR on the 5' RACE reads. Here the sample spans about 75,000 distinct CDR3 sequences, approximately 12% being singletons. In its sample, this clonotype was seen a few times. Sample time point: sample taken at primary tumor resection. The input material, whole RNA from tumor, nontumor lung or frozen PBMC, was sequenced unsorted.

The source is a male donor with early-stage non-small cell lung cancer. V and J are TRBV4-1 and TRBJ1-4; D might be TRBD1 (5 bases). This specimen was PBMCs, taken at surgery. The CDR3 is CASSQETGGFEKLFF. The CDR3 bases are TGCGCCAGCAGCCAAGAAACGGGGGGATTTGAAAAACTGTTTTTT.